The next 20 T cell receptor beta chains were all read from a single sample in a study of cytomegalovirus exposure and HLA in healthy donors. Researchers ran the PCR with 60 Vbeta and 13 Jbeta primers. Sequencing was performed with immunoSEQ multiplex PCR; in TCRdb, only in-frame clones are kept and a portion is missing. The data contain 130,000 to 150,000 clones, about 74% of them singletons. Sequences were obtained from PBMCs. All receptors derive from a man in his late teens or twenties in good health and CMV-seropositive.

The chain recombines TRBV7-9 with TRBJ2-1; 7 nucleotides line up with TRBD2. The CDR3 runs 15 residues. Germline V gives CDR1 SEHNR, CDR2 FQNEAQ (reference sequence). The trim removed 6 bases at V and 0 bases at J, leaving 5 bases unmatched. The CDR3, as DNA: TGTGCCAGCAGGGTCGGGGGGAGCTCCTACAATGAGCAGTTCTTC. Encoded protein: CASRVGGSSYNEQFF.

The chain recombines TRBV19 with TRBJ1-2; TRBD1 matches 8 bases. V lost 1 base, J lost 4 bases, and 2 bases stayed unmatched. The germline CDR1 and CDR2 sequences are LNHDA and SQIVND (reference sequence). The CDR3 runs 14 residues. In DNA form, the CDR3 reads TGTGCCAGTAGTATAGGACAGGGGAGCTATGGCTACACCTTC. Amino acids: CASSIGQGSYGYTF.

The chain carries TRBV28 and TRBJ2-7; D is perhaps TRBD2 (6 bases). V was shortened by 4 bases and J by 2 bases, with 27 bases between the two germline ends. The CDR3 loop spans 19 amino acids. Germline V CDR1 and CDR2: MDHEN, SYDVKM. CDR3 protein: CASSSFLGGSGTLPYEQYF. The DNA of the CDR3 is TGTGCCAGCAGTTCGTTTTTAGGTGGGTCCGGGACTCTACCCTACGAGCAGTACTTC.

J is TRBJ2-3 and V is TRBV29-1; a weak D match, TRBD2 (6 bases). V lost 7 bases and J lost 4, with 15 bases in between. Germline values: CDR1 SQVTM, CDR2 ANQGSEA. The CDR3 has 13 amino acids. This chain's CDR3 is CSALRRGADTQYF. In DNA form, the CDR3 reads TGCAGCGCCTTACGGAGGGGCGCAGATACGCAGTATTTT.

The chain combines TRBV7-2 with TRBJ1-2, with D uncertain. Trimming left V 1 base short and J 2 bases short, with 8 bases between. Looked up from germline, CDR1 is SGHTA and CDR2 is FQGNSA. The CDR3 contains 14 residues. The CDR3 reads CASSLERVNYGYTF. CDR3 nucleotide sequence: TGTGCCAGCAGCTTAGAGAGGGTGAACTATGGCTACACCTTC.

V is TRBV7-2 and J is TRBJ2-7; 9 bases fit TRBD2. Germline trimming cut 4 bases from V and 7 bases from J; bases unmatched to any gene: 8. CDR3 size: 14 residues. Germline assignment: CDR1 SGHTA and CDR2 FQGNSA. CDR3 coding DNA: TGTGCCAGCAGCTCCCGGACTAGCGTGGGGGAGCAGTACTTC. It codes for CASSSRTSVGEQYF.

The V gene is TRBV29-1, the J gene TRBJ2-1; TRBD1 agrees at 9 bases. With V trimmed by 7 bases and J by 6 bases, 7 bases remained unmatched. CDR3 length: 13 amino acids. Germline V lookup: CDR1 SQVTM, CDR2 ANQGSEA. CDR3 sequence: CSAPGTGSNEQFF. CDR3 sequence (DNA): TGCAGCGCCCCCGGGACAGGGAGCAATGAGCAGTTCTTC.

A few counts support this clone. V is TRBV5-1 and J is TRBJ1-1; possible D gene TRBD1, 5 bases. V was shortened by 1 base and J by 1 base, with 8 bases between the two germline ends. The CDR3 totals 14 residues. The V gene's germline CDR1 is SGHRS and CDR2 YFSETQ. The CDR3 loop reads CASSLRGENTEAFF. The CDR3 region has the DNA TGCGCCAGCAGCTTGCGGGGGGAGAACACTGAAGCTTTCTTT.

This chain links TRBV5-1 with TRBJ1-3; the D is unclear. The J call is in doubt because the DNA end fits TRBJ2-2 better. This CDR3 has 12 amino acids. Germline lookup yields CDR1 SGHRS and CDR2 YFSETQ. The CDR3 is CASRFNTGELFF. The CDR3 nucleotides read TGCGCCAGCAGATTTAACACCGGGGAGCTGTTTTTT.

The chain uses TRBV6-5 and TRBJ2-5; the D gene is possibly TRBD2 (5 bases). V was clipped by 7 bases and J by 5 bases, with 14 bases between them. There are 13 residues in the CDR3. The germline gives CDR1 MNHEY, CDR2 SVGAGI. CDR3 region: CASTGRPRETQYF. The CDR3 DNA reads TGTGCCAGCACGGGGAGACCTCGGGAGACCCAGTACTTC.

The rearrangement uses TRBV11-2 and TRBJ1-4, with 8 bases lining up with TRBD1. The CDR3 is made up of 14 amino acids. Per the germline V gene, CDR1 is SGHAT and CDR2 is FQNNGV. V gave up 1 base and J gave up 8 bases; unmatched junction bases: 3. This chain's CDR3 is CASSLGQGAEKLFF. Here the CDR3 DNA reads TGTGCCAGCAGCTTAGGCCAGGGGGCGGAAAAACTGTTTTTT.

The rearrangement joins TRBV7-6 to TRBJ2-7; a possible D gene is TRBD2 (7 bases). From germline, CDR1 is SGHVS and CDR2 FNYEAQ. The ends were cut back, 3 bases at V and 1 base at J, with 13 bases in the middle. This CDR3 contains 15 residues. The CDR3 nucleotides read TGTGCCAGCAGCTTGGACAGCGGGGAATCCTACGAGCAGTACTTC. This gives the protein CASSLDSGESYEQYF. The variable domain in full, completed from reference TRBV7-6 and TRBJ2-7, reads GAGVSQSPRYKVTKRGQDVALRCDPISGHVSLYWYRQALGQGPEFLTYFNYEAQQDKSGLPNDRFSAERPEGSISTLTIQRTEQRDSAMYRCASSLDSGESYEQYFGPGTRLTVT.

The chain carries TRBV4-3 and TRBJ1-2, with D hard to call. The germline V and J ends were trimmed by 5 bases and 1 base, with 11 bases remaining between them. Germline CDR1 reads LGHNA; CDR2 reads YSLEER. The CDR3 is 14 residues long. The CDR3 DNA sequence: TGCGCCAGCAGCTCCTCCCGGGGTAACTATGGCTACACCTTC. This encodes CASSSSRGNYGYTF.

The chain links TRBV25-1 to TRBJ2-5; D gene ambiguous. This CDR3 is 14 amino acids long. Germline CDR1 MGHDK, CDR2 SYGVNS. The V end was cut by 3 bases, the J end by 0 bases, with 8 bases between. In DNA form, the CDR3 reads TGTGCCAGCAGTGAGCGGCAGTACCAAGAGACCCAGTACTTC. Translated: CASSERQYQETQYF.

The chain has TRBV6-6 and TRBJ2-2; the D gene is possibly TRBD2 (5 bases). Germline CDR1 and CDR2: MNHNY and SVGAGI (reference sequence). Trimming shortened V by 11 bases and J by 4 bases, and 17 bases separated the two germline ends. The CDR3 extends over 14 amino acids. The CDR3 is CAYRLDSSTGELFF. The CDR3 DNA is TGTGCCTACAGACTGGACTCTTCCACCGGGGAGCTGTTTTTT.

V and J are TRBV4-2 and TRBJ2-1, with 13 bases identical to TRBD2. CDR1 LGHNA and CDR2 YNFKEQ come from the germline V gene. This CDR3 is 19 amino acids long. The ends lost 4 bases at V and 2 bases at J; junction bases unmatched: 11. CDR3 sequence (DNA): TGTGCCAGCAGCCGATCGACTAGCGGGAGGAGGTTAACCTACAATGAGCAGTTCTTC. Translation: CASSRSTSGRRLTYNEQFF.

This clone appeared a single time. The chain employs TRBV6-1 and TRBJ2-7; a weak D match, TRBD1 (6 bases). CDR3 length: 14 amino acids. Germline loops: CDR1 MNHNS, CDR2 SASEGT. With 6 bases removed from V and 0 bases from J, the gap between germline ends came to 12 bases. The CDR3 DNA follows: TGTGCCAGCAGCTGGGGGCAGAGCTCCTACGAGCAGTACTTC. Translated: CASSWGQSSYEQYF.

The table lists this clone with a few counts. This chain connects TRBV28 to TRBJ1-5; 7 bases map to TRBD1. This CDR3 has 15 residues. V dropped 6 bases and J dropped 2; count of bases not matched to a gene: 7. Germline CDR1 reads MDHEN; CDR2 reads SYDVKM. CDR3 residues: CASRVQGSGNQPQHF. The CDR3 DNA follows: TGTGCCAGCAGGGTACAGGGGTCCGGCAATCAGCCCCAGCATTTT. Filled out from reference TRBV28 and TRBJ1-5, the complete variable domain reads DVKVTQSSRYLVKRTGEKVFLECVQDMDHENMFWYRQDPGLGLRLIYFSYDVKMKEKGDIPEGYSVSREKKERFSLILESASTNQTSMYLCASRVQGSGNQPQHFGDGTRLSIL.

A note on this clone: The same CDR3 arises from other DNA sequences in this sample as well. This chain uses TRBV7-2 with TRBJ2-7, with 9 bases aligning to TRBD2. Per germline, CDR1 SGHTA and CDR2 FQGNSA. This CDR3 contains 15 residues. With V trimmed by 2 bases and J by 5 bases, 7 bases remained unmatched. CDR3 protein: CASSLFPLAGNEQYF. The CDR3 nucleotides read TGTGCCAGCAGCTTATTCCCCCTAGCGGGAAACGAGCAGTACTTC.

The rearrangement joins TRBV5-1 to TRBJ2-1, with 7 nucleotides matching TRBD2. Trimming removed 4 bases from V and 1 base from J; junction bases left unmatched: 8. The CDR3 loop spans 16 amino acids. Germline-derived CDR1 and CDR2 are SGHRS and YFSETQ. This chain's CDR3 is CASSLLALASYNEQFF. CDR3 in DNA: TGCGCCAGCAGCCTACTAGCGTTGGCATCCTACAATGAGCAGTTCTTC.